Below are 21 T cell receptor beta chains sequenced from a single sample in a study of a mutant IDH1 vaccine in newly diagnosed glioma. Time point described: baseline, week 1 (first vaccination visit). Treatment specified: pre-vaccination baseline after standard-of-care therapy. Produced via immunoSEQ multiplex PCR; TCRdb's table is partial and in-frame only. The sample comprises tens of thousands of clones, under 90% of which are singletons, and approximately 7.4% rests with the top ten. This specimen consisted of PBMCs, obtained from a glioma patient treated with radiotherapy, temozolomide or both. These receptors were taken from a woman aged 45-59 years with glioma.

The chain carries TRBV19 and TRBJ1-1; D not certain. The ends were cut back, 1 base at V and 2 bases at J, with 8 bases in the middle. Looked up from germline, CDR1 is LNHDA and CDR2 is SQIVND (reference sequence). The CDR3 sequence is 14 residues long. In nucleotides, the CDR3 is TGTGCCAGTAGTATAGCTGCAGCAAACACTGAAGCTTTCTTT. It specifies CASSIAAANTEAFF.

V gene TRBV5-5 combines with J gene TRBJ1-1, with a possible D match to TRBD1 (6 bases). This CDR3 region has 16 residues. CDR1 SGHKS and CDR2 YYEKEE come from the germline V gene (reference sequence). V lost 4 bases to trimming and J lost 0 bases, with 16 bases between them. The CDR3 protein is CASSGGSGGLNTEAFF. CDR3 DNA: TGTGCCAGCAGCGGGGGGTCGGGGGGCTTGAACACTGAAGCTTTCTTT.

V and J are TRBV5-4 and TRBJ1-1, with D possibly TRBD1 on 6 matching bases. The CDR3 loop spans 14 amino acids. The germline V gene encodes CDR1 SGHNT and CDR2 YYREEE (reference sequence). Trimming pared 4 bases from V and 3 bases from J, leaving 13 bases between. DNA of the CDR3: TGTGCCAGCAGCACCCAGGGGCGACACACTGAAGCTTTCTTT. This sequence encodes CASSTQGRHTEAFF.

V and J are TRBV7-6 and TRBJ1-1; D not certain. V was clipped by 2 bases and J by 4 bases, with 5 bases between them. This CDR3 comprises 12 residues. Germline CDR1 reads SGHVS; CDR2 reads FNYEAQ. The CDR3 DNA reads as TGTGCCAGCAGCTTATCGGGCACTGAAGCTTTCTTT. This codes for CASSLSGTEAFF.

This clone was seen a few times. V and J are TRBV6-5 and TRBJ1-2; D remains ambiguous. The CDR3 totals 14 residues. V lost 5 bases to trimming and J lost 4 bases, with 14 bases between them. The germline V gene encodes CDR1 MNHEY and CDR2 SVGAGI. CDR3 sequence (DNA): TGTGCCAGCAGTAATGATCATCCGAGCTATGGCTACACCTTC. It specifies CASSNDHPSYGYTF.

V is TRBV7-8 and J is TRBJ1-1; D unresolved. Germline loops: CDR1 SGHVS, CDR2 FQNEAQ. There are 14 residues in the CDR3. Trimming removed 2 bases from V and 1 base from J, with 8 bases in between. The CDR3 protein is CASSLIFGNTEAFF. In DNA, the CDR3 is TGTGCCAGCAGCTTAATATTCGGGAACACTGAAGCTTTCTTT.

V is TRBV30 and J is TRBJ1-5, with 8 bases aligning to TRBD1. V gave up 2 bases and J gave up 1 base; unmatched junction bases: 10. Per germline, CDR1 GTSNPN and CDR2 SVGIG (reference sequence). CDR3 length equals 17 residues. The CDR3 DNA reads TGTGCCTGGAGTTCGCTCGCCGGGACAGGCAGCAATCAGCCCCAGCATTTT. As protein: CAWSSLAGTGSNQPQHF.

This chain uses TRBV6-6 with TRBJ1-2; TRBD1 aligns across 11 bases. The germline CDR1 and CDR2 sequences are MNHNY and SVGAGI (reference sequence). The CDR3 covers 16 residues. Unmatched junction bases numbered 13, after V lost 6 bases and J lost 7 bases. The CDR3 reads CASSQSGTGGSSGYTF. The CDR3 region has the DNA TGTGCCAGCAGCCAATCCGGGACAGGGGGGAGTAGTGGCTACACCTTC.

The chain combines TRBV5-1 with TRBJ1-1, with D possibly matching TRBD1 (6 bases). The CDR3 length is 14 residues. Trimming took off 0 bases at V and 2 bases at J, with 8 bases between the two ends. Germline-derived CDR1 and CDR2 are SGHRS and YFSETQ. CDR3 protein: CASSLVQGNTEAFF. Here the CDR3 DNA reads TGCGCCAGCAGCTTGGTACAGGGCAACACTGAAGCTTTCTTT.

The chain links TRBV10-1 to TRBJ1-5; D not resolved. V shed 7 bases and J shed 0 bases, with 4 bases lying between them. Looked up from germline, CDR1 is WNHNN and CDR2 is SYGVQD (reference sequence). The CDR3 runs 12 residues. As DNA, the CDR3 is TGCGCCAGCATGGGTAGCAATCAGCCCCAGCATTTT. Amino acids: CASMGSNQPQHF.

The V gene is TRBV29-1, the J gene TRBJ1-1; tentatively, D is TRBD1 (5 bases). The V end lost 4 bases, the J end lost 0 bases, and 15 bases lay between the germline ends. Looked up from germline, CDR1 is SQVTM and CDR2 is ANQGSEA. The CDR3 is made up of 15 amino acids. The chain's CDR3 is CSVGLGIGVNTEAFF. The CDR3 DNA reads TGCAGCGTTGGGCTGGGGATAGGGGTGAACACTGAAGCTTTCTTT.

The chain uses TRBV4-2 and TRBJ2-2; D is perhaps TRBD2 (6 bases). Germline CDR1 is LGHNA and CDR2 is YNFKEQ. V was shortened by 0 bases and J by 1 base, with 9 bases between the two germline ends. The CDR3 has 16 amino acids. The DNA of the CDR3 is TGTGCCAGCAGCCAAGAGGATAGCGGGAACACCGGGGAGCTGTTTTTT. The encoded protein is CASSQEDSGNTGELFF.

This clone appeared once. The chain uses TRBV5-1 and TRBJ2-7; D unclear. This CDR3 comprises 14 residues. Trimming stripped 2 bases from V and 0 bases from J, with 9 bases between. Germline-derived CDR1 and CDR2 are SGHRS and YFSETQ. The CDR3 here is CASSFSSGSYEQYF. The CDR3 DNA reads as TGCGCCAGCAGCTTCTCATCAGGCTCCTACGAGCAGTACTTC.

This chain links TRBV2 with TRBJ1-1; possibly TRBD1 for D (6 bases). CDR1 and CDR2 from the germline V gene are SNHLY and FYNNEI. V gave up 9 bases and J gave up 1 base, with 12 bases separating them. The CDR3 spans 13 residues. The CDR3 sequence is CAREGHENTEAFF. The DNA for the CDR3 is TGTGCCAGAGAGGGACACGAGAACACTGAAGCTTTCTTT.

This clone has just one count. V usage is TRBV6-5 and J usage is TRBJ2-2, with D hard to call. The CDR3 consists of 13 residues. Germline CDR1 MNHEY, CDR2 SVGAGI. V lost 4 bases and J 1 base, leaving 4 bases between the germline ends. The CDR3 is CASSWMNTGELFF. The DNA for the CDR3 is TGTGCCAGCAGTTGGATGAACACCGGGGAGCTGTTTTTT.

The V gene is TRBV6-5, the J gene TRBJ1-6; D remains unclear. The V end lost 7 bases, the J end lost 7 bases, and 8 bases lay between the germline ends. Germline V gene data show CDR1 as MNHEY and CDR2 as SVGAGI. The CDR3 contains 12 residues. CDR3 sequence reads: CASMSVNSPLHF. For the CDR3, the DNA is TGTGCCAGCATGTCGGTGAATTCACCCCTCCACTTT.

The J gene is TRBJ1-1, the V gene TRBV19, with D possibly being TRBD1 (6 bases). Germline V gives CDR1 LNHDA, CDR2 SQIVND (reference sequence). Between the trimmed V and J ends, which lost 5 bases and 11 bases, there was a span of 15 bases. The CDR3 is 12 amino acids. CDR3 bases: TGTGCCAGTAGTGCACAGGGCCTGAGGGCTTTCTTT. Its translation: CASSAQGLRAFF. Together with reference TRBV19 and TRBJ1-1, the CDR3 gives the full variable domain: DGGITQSPKYLFRKEGQNVTLSCEQNLNHDAMYWYRQDPGQGLRLIYYSQIVNDFQKGDIAEGYSVSREKKESFPLTVTSAQKNPTAFYLCASSAQGLRAFFGQGTRLTVV.

The V call is TRBV5-4, the J call TRBJ2-7; 9 bases align to TRBD2. Looked up from germline, CDR1 is SGHNT and CDR2 is YYREEE (reference sequence). The length of the CDR3 is 14 residues. J gave up 7 bases and V 3 bases, and 8 bases lay outside the gene matches. CDR3 in amino acids: CASSSVAGAGEQYF. The DNA of the CDR3 is TGTGCCAGCAGCTCAGTAGCGGGGGCGGGGGAGCAGTACTTC.

The rearrangement links TRBV13 to TRBJ2-3; no definite D call. Between the trimmed V and J ends, which lost 1 base and 7 bases, there was a span of 9 bases. The CDR3 runs to 13 residues. CDR1 and CDR2 (germline): PRHDT, FYEKMQ (reference sequence). The CDR3, as DNA: TGTGCCAGCAGCTTAGTCAAACGTAATACGCAGTATTTT. Protein: CASSLVKRNTQYF.

The chain couples TRBV19 to TRBJ2-3; maybe TRBD2 (5 bases). V lost 0 bases and J lost 5, with 12 bases in between. The CDR3 has 15 amino acids. The germline CDR1 and CDR2 sequences are LNHDA and SQIVND (reference sequence). CDR3 nucleotides: TGTGCCAGTAGTATAGACCCCGACGGAGGAGATACGCAGTATTTT. Residues: CASSIDPDGGDTQYF.

By proportion, this clone is large. V and J are TRBV15 and TRBJ2-1; D is uncertain. Germline V gene data show CDR1 as LNHNV and CDR2 as YYDKDF (reference sequence). The CDR3 totals 12 residues. With 5 bases removed from V and 2 bases from J, the gap between germline ends came to 4 bases. The CDR3 loop reads CATSYPYNEQFF. The CDR3 region has the DNA TGTGCCACCAGCTACCCCTACAATGAGCAGTTCTTC.